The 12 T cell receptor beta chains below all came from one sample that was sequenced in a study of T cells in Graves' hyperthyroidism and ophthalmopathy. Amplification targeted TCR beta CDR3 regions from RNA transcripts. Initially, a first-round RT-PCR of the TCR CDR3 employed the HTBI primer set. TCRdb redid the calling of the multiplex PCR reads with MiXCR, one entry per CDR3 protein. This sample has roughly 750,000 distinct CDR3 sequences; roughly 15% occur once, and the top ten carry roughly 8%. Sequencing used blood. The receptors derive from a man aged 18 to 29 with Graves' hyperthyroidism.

CDR3: CASSYEGRSYEQYF. In nucleotides, the CDR3 is TGTGCCAGCAGTTACGAGGGACGCTCCTACGAGCAGTACTTC. The chain couples TRBV6-5 to TRBJ2-7; perhaps D is TRBD1 or TRBD2 (5 bases each). The CDR3 spans 14 residues. In germline, CDR1 is MNHEY, CDR2 SVGAGI. The V end was cut by 2 bases, the J end by 0 bases, with 8 bases between.

The chain's CDR3 is CASRPRLAHQNNEQFF. The CDR3 DNA reads as TGTGCCAGCAGACCGCGACTAGCGCACCAGAACAATGAGCAGTTCTTC. The rearrangement joins TRBV28 to TRBJ2-1; 8 bases map to TRBD2. Germline assignment: CDR1 MDHEN and CDR2 SYDVKM. V shed 6 bases and J 5 bases; nucleotides not matched to a gene: 12. This CDR3 region has 16 residues.

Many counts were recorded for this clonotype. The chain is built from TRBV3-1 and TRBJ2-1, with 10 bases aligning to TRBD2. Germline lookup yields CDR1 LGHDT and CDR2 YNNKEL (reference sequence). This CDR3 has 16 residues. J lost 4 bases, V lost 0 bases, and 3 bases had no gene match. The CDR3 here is CASSQDRTSGYNEQFF. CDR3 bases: TGTGCCAGCAGCCAAGACCGGACTAGCGGATACAATGAGCAGTTCTTC.

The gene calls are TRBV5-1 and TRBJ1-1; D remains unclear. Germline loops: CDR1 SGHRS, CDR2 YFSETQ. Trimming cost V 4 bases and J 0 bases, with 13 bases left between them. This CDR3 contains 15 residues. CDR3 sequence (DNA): TGCGCCAGCAGCCCCGCGCACCCGGTGAACACTGAAGCTTTCTTT. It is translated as CASSPAHPVNTEAFF.

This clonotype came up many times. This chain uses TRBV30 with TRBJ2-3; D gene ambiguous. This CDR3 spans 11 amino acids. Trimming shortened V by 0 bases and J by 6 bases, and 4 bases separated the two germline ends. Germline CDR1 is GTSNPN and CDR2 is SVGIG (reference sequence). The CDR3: CAWSVGDTQYF. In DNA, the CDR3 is TGTGCCTGGAGTGTAGGCGATACGCAGTATTTT.

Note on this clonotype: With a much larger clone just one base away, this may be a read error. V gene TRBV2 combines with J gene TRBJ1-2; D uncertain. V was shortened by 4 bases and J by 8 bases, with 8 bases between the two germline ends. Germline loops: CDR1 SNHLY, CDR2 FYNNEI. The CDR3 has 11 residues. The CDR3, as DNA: TGTGCCAGCAGTGTTATAGCCGGCTACACCTTC. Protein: CASSVIAGYTF.

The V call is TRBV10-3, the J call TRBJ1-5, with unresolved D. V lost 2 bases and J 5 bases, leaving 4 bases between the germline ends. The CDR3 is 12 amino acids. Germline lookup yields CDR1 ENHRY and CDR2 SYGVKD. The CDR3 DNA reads TGTGCCATCAGTGAGATAGATCAGCCCCAGCATTTT. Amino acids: CAISEIDQPQHF.

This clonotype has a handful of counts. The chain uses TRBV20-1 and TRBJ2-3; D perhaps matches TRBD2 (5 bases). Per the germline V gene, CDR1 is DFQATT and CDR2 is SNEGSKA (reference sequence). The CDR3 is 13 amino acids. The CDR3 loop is CGPFREGTDTQYF. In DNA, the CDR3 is TGCGGCCCGTTCCGGGAAGGGACAGATACGCAGTATTTT.

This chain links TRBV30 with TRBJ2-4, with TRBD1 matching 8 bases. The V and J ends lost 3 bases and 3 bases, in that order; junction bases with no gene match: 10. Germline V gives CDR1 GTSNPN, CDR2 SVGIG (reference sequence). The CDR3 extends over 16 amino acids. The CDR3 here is CAWSPRTGKGKNIQYF. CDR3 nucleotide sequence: TGTGCCTGGAGCCCAAGGACAGGGAAGGGCAAAAACATTCAGTACTTC.

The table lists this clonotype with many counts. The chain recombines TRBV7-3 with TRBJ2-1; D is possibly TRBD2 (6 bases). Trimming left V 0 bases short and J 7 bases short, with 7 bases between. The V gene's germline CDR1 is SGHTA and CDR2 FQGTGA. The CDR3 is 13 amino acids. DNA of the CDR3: TGTGCCAGCAGCTTAACTCGGGGGAATGAGCAGTTCTTC. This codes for CASSLTRGNEQFF.

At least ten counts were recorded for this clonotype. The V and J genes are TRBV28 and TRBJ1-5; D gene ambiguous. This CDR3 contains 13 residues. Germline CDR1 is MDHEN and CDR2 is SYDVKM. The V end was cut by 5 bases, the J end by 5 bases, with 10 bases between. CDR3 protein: CASSPSVDQPQHF. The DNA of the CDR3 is TGTGCCAGCAGTCCCTCCGTTGATCAGCCCCAGCATTTT.

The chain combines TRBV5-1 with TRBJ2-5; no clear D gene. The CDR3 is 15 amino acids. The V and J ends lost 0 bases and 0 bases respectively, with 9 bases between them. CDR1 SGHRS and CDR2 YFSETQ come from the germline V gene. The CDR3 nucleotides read TGCGCCAGCAGCTTGGGTGGTACGTACCAAGAGACCCAGTACTTC. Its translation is CASSLGGTYQETQYF.